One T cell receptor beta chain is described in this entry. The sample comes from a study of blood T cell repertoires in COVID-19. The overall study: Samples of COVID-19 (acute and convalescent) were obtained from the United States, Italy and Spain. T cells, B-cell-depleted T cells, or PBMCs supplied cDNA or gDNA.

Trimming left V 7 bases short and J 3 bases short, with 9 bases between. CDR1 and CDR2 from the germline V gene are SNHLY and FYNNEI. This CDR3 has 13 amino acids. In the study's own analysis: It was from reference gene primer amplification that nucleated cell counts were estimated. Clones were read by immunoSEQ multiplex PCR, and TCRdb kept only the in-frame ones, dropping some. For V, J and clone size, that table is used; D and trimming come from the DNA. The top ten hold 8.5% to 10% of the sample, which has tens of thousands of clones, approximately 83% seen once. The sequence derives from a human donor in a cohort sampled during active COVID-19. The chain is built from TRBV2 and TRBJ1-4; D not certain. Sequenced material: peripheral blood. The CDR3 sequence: CASNRGPNEKLFF. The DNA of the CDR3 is TGTGCCAGCAATCGTGGCCCTAATGAAAAACTGTTTTTT.